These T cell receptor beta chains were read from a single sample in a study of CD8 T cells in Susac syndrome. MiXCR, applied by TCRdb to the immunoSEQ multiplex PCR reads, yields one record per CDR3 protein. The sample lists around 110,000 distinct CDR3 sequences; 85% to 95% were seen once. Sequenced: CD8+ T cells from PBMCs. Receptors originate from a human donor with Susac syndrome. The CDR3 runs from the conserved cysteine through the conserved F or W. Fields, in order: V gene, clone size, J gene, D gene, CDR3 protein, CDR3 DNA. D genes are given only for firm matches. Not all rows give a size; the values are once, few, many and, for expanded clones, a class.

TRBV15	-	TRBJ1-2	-	CATRPTGGSSLYGYTF	TGTGCCACCAGGCCTACAGGAGGCTCATCTCTCTATGGCTACACCTTC
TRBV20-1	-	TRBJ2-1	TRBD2	CSASGGAFDNEQFF	TGCAGTGCTAGCGGGGGGGCCTTTGACAATGAGCAGTTCTTC
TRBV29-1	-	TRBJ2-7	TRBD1	CSVVFGTGIHEQYF	TGCAGCGTTGTTTTCGGGACAGGGATCCACGAGCAGTACTTC
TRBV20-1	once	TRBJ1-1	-	CSARNRNTEAFF	TGCAGTGCTAGGAACAGGAACACTGAAGCTTTCTTT
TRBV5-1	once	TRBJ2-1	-	CASSFIITGPNNEQFF	TGCGCCAGCAGCTTCATAATTACAGGTCCGAATAATGAGCAGTTCTTC
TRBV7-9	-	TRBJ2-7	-	CASGRGYEQYF	TGTGCCAGCGGTCGGGGCTACGAGCAGTACTTC
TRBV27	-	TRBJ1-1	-	CASSPGKNTEAFF	TGTGCCAGCAGTCCGGGAAAGAACACTGAAGCTTTCTTT
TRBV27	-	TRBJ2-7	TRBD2	CASSPSGEPGWEQYF	TGTGCCAGCAGTCCCAGCGGGGAGCCCGGCTGGGAGCAGTACTTC
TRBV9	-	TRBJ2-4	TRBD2	CASSASPDGGLAKNIQYF	TGTGCCAGCAGCGCCAGTCCCGACGGGGGGTTAGCCAAAAACATTCAGTACTTC
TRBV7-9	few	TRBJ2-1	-	CASSQPYNEQFF	TGTGCCAGCAGCCAACCTTACAATGAGCAGTTCTTC
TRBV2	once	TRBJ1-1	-	CASSAGFTEAFF	TGTGCCAGCAGTGCTGGGTTCACTGAAGCTTTCTTT
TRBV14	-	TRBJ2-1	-	CASSQVEGFIDEQFF	TGTGCCAGCAGCCAAGTAGAGGGGTTTATCGATGAGCAGTTCTTC
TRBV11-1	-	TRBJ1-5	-	CASSADRDQPQHF	TGTGCCAGCAGCGCCGACAGAGATCAGCCCCAGCATTTT
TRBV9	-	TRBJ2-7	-	CASRQTYEQYF	TGTGCCAGCCGTCAGACCTACGAGCAGTACTTC
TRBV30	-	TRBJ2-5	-	CAWSVTGMETQYF	TGTGCCTGGAGTGTAACAGGAATGGAGACCCAGTACTTC
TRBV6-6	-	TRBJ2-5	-	CASSLILGEETQYF	TGTGCCAGCAGCTTGATTCTTGGGGAAGAGACCCAGTACTTC
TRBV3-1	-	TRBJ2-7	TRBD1	CASSQRRTGNEQYF	TGTGCCAGCAGCCAACGGAGGACAGGTAACGAGCAGTACTTC
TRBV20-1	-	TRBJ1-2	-	CSARDHPVSYGYTF	TGCAGTGCTAGAGACCACCCCGTGAGCTATGGCTACACCTTC